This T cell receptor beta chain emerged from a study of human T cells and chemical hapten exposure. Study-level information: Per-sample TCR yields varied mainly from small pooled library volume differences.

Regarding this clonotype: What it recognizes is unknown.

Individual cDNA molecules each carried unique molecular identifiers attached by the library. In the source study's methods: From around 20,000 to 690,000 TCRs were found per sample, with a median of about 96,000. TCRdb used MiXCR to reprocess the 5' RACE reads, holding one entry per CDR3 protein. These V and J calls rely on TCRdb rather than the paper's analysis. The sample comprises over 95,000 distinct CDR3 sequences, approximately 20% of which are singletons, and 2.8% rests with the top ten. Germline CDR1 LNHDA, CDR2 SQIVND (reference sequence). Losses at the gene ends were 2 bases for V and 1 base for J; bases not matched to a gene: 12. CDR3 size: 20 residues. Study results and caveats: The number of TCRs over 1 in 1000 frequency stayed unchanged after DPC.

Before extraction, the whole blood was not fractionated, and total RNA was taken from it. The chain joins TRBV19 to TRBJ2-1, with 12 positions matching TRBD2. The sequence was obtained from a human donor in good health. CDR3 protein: CASSIKTSGRSWSSYNEQFF. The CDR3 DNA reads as TGTGCCAGTAGTATAAAGACTAGCGGGAGAAGTTGGAGTTCCTACAATGAGCAGTTCTTC.